This TCR beta chain was sequenced in a study of post-analysis software for immune sequencing data. The study, taken as a whole, reports: Included in a set of 5 or 6 TRBV segments more frequent in patients than controls were TRBV5-6, TRBV5-1 and TRBV20-1.

cDNA libraries of TCR beta carried unique molecular identifiers. Each batch of roughly 0.95 to 10 million T cells produced approximately 470,000 cDNA molecules. TCRdb re-called the PCR reads through MiXCR, storing one row per CDR3 protein. Of hundreds of thousands of distinct CDR3 sequences listed, roughly 27% are singletons. Details on this clonotype: The target antigen is unknown.

Germline CDR1 reads SGHRS; CDR2 reads YFSETQ. Trimming shortened V by 4 bases and J by 2 bases, and 13 bases separated the two germline ends. The CDR3 is 14 amino acids. The sequence derives from a girl aged 5-17 years with multiple sclerosis. V usage is TRBV5-1 and J usage is TRBJ2-7; D may correspond to TRBD1 or TRBD2 (5 bases each). The specimen was blood. In DNA form, the CDR3 reads TGCGCCAGCAGCGCCCGGGACCGAACCTACGAGCAGTACTTC. It codes for CASSARDRTYEQYF. Together with reference TRBV5-1 and TRBJ2-7, the CDR3 gives the full variable domain: KAGVTQTPRYLIKTRGQQVTLSCSPISGHRSVSWYQQTPGQGLQFLFEYFSETQRNKGNFPGRFSGRQFSNSRSEMNVSTLELGDSALYLCASSARDRTYEQYFGPGTRLTVT.